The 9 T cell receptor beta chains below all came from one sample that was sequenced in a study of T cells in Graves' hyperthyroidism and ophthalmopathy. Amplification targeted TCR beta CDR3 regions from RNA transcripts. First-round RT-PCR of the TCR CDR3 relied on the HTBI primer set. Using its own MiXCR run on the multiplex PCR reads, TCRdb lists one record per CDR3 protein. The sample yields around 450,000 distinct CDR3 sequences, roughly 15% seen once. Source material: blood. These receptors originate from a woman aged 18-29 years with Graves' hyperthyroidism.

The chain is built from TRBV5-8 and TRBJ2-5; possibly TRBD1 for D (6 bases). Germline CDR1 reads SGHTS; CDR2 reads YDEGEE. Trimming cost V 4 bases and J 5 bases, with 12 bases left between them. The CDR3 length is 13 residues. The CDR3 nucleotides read TGTGCCAGCAGCCCTGACAGGTCTGAGACCCAGTACTTC. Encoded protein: CASSPDRSETQYF.

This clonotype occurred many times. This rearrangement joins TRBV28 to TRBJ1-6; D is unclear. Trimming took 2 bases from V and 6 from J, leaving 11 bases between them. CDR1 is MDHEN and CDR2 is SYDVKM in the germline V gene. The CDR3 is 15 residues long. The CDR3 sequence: CASSLGPGSNSPLHF. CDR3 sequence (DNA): TGTGCCAGCAGTTTAGGGCCGGGGTCTAATTCACCCCTCCACTTT.

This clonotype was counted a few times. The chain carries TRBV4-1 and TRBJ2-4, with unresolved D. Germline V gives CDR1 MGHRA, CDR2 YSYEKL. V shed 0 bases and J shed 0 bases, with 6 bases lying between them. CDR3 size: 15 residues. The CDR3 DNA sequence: TGCGCCAGCAGCCAAGACCGATTAGCCAAAAACATTCAGTACTTC. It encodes CASSQDRLAKNIQYF.

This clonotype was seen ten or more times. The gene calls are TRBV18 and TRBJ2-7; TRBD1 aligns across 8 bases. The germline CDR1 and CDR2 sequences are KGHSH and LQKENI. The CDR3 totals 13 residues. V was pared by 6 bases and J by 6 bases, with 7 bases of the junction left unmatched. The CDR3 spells CASSSGGGREQYF. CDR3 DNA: TGTGCCAGCTCCTCAGGGGGCGGACGCGAGCAGTACTTC.

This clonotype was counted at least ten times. The CDR3 nucleotides read TGCAGTGCTAGAGATCTGCTAGCGGGAGTCACAGATACGCAGTATTTT. This encodes CSARDLLAGVTDTQYF. The chain uses TRBV20-1 and TRBJ2-3, with 10 positions matching TRBD2. The CDR3 length is 16 residues. V gave up 0 bases and J gave up 2 bases; unmatched junction bases: 5. Germline CDR1 and CDR2: DFQATT and SNEGSKA (reference sequence).

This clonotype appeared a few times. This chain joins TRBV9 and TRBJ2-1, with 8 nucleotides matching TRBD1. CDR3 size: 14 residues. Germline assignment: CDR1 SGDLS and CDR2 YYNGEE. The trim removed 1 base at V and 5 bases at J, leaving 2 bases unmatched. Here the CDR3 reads CASSVRQGNNEQFF. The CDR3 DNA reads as TGTGCCAGCAGCGTACGACAGGGGAACAATGAGCAGTTCTTC.

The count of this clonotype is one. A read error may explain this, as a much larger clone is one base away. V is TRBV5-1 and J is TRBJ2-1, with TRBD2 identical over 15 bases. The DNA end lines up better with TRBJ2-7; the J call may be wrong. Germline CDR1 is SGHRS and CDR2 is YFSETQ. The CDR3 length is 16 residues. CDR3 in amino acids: CASSQAGTSGRNEQYF. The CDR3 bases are TGCGCCAGCAGCCAGGCCGGGACTAGCGGGAGGAATGAGCAGTACTTC.

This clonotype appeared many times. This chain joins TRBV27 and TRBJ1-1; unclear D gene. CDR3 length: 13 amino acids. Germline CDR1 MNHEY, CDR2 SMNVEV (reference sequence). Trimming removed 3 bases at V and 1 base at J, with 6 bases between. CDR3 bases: TGTGCCAGCAGTTTTGCCCAGAACACTGAAGCTTTCTTT. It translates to CASSFAQNTEAFF.

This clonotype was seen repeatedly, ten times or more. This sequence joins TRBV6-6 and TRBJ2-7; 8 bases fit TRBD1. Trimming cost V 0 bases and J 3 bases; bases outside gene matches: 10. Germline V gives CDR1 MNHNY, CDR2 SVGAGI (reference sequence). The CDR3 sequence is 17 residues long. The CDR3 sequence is CASSYSFRTGTHYEQYF. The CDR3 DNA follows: TGTGCCAGCAGTTACTCGTTCAGGACAGGGACACACTACGAGCAGTACTTC.